The present T cell receptor beta chain was sequenced within a study of glioma-infiltrating T cells. Study results and limitations: Tissue-blood divergence was below expectation in non-neoplastic patients, above in gliomas. Tissue and blood shared very few CDR3 sequences.

TCR alpha and beta CDR3 regions were amplified from RNA using iRepertoire nested multiplex PCR. One-step reverse transcription and amplification started from about 100-400 ng of tissue mRNA or PBMC total RNA. TCRdb processed the multiplex PCR reads anew with MiXCR; each CDR3 protein has one entry. This sample carries about 3,900 distinct CDR3 sequences, around 30% of them seen once, and the ten largest clones take 20% to 30%. J was trimmed by 0 bases and V by 4 bases; bases with no gene match: 4. CDR3 length: 15 amino acids. Germline V CDR1 and CDR2: SGHRS, YFSETQ. With respect to this clonotype: The antigen is unknown.

The receptor was derived from a human donor with low-grade glioma or glioblastoma, undergoing nonglioma brain surgery, or in good health (not recorded which). The rearrangement joins TRBV5-1 to TRBJ2-3; 8 bases line up with TRBD2. The sequenced material came from glioma tissue, nonneoplastic brain tissue, or PBMCs (not recorded which). CDR3 nucleotide sequence: TGCGCCAGCAGCCCGGGAGGGCGTAGCACAGATACGCAGTATTTT. As protein: CASSPGGRSTDTQYF.